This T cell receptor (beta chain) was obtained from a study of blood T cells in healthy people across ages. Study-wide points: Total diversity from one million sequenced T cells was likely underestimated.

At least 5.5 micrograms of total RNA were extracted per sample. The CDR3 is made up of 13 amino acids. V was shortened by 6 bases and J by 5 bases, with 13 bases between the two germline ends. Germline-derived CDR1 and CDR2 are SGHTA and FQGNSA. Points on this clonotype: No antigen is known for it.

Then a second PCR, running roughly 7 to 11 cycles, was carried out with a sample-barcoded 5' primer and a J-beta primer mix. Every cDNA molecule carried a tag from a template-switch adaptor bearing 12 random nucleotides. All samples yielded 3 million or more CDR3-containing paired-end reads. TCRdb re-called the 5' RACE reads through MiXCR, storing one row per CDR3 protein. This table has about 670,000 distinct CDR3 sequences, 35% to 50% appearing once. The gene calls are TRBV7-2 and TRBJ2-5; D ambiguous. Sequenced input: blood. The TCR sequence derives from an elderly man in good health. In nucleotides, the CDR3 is TGTGCCAGCAGGATGGGGTCCTGGGAGACCCAGTACTTC. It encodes CASRMGSWETQYF.